The present T cell receptor beta chain was sequenced within a study of T cell responses to AZD1222 COVID-19 vaccine. Profiling relied on immunoSEQ multiplex PCR, and the TCRdb table lists in-frame clones only, not all of them. The sample yields approximately 96,000 clones, approximately 86% seen once. On this clone: The junction departs from germline at one end; a sequencing error may be responsible.

Here the sequenced sample was peripheral blood, taken 28 days after the second AZD1222 dose. The origin of this receptor is an adult who received the AZD1222 COVID-19 vaccine.

The CDR3 nucleotides read TGCAGTGCCAGAGGGCCGGGCGAGCAGTTCTTC. Its translation: CSARGPGEQFF. This chain uses TRBV20-1 with TRBJ2-1; a possible D gene is TRBD2 (5 bases). The CDR3 runs to 11 residues. Germline V gene sequence: CDR1 DFQATT, CDR2 SNEGSKA (reference sequence).